What follows is one T cell receptor beta chain and its context. The antigen remains unidentified. The CDR3 has 15 amino acids. Trimming at V came to 6 bases and at J to 2 bases, leaving 3 bases not matched to a gene. Germline CDR1 is SNHLY and CDR2 is FYNNEI. The sample originates from a study of shared clonotypes between healthy human individuals. Overall study findings and caveats: With several donors compared, roughly 4.9% of naive CD4 clonotypes were shared. Tissue TCR repertoires likely differ from these blood-only repertoires. Compared with memory subsets, naive subsets generally had larger estimated richness.

Here immunoSEQ multiplex PCR was the method, and the copy in TCRdb shows in-frame clones only, minus some. The sample lists 630,000 or so clones; roughly 98% were seen once. The naive CD8 population came from CD45RO-negative cells selected for CCR7, without terminally differentiated effector memory CD45RA+ cells. The study enrolled healthy HIV-negative adults without recent acute infections or vaccinations as donors. What was sequenced was naive CD8+ T cells sorted from blood. The TCR originated in a man younger than 40 in good health. This chain uses TRBV2 with TRBJ2-3, with 12 bases lining up with TRBD2. CDR3 amino acids: CASRRLAGDTDTQYF. For the CDR3, the DNA is TGTGCCAGCAGGCGACTAGCGGGAGACACAGATACGCAGTATTTT.